The clone carrying this TCR beta chain was detected once. This record comes from a study of blood T cell repertoires in COVID-19. Overall study: The United States, Italy and Spain supplied acute and convalescent COVID-19 samples. From T cells, B-cell-depleted T cells, or PBMCs came the material, which was cDNA or gDNA.

V was clipped by 4 bases and J by 0 bases; unmatched bases: 3. This CDR3 region has 14 residues. Germline V gives CDR1 LGHNA, CDR2 YSLEER. As handled by the study authors: Reference gene primer amplification gave nucleated cell count estimates. TCRdb's copy holds only in-frame clones and misses some; the assay was immunoSEQ multiplex PCR. That table gives V, J and clone size, and the DNA gave D and trimming. The data contain about 180,000 clones, 80% to 90% of them seen just once; the ten biggest clones take up 20% to 25%. The chain couples TRBV4-3 to TRBJ2-7, with 7 bases lining up with TRBD2. Sequenced input: peripheral blood. This TCR was sampled from a man aged 65-85 years with active or convalescent COVID-19. CDR3: CASSPERGSYEQYF. In DNA, the CDR3 is TGCGCCAGCAGCCCTGAGCGGGGCTCCTACGAGCAGTACTTC.